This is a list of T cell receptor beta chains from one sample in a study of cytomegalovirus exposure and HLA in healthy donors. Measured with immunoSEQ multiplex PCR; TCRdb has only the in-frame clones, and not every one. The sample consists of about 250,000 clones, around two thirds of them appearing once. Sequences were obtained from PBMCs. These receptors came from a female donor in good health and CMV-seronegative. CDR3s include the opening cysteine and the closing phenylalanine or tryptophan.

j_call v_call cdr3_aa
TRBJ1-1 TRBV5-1 CASSFFQGDTEAFF
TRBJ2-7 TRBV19 CASSPSGTGYEQYF
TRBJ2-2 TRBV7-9 CASSTGTGSITGELFF
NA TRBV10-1 CASSDRVAGVHEQYF
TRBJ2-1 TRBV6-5 CASSTGKDNEQFF
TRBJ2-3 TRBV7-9 CASSPRASTDTQYF
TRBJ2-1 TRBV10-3 CAISEYGGVNEQFF
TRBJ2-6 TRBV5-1 CASSPGQGALSGANVLTF
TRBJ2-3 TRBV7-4 CASSSRQGEDTQYF
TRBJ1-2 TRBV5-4 CASSLEGQLAGYTF
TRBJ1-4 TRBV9 CASSSQGTANEKLFF
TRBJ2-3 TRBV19 CASSIRGAVSLDTQYF
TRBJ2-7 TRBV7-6 CASSLDPPDVLAGGPSYEQYF
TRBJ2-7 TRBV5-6 CASRPGQSSYEQYF
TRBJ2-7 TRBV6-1 CASSQGLLEQYF
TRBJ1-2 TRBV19 CASGTGNGYTF
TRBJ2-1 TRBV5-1 CASSWRGPEQFF
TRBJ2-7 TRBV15 CATSRDTSGAGGHEQYF
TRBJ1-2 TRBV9 CASSVGARQRASNYGYTF
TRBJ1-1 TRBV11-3 CASSLGFGRPNTEAFF
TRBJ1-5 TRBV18 CASLDRNQPQHF
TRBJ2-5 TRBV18 CASSPRKETQYF
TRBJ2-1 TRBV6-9 CASSWGSSGYNEQFF
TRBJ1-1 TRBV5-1 CASSLPFGQGATEAFF
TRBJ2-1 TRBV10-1 CASSESSGIGNEQFF
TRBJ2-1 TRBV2 CASRLESYNEQFF
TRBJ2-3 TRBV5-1 CASSLAGHRGVDTQYF
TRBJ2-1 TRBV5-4 CASSLGGLHNEQFF
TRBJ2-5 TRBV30 CAWSPRETQYF
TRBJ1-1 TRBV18 CASSPLGDTEAFF
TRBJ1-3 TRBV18 CASSPRGSGNTIYF
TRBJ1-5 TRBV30 CAWNEGDSNQPQHF
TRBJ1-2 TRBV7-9 CASSLETGYGYTF
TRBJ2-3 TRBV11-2 CASSSSGRVDTQYF
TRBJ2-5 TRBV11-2 CASSRRAIGLQETQYF
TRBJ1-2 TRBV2 CASSEGGGGTFYGYTF
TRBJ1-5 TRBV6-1 CASSELRGGQPQHF
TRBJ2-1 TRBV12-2 CASRLVGGRPYNEQFF
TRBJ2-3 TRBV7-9 CASRHPGLAGGTDTQYF
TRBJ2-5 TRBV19 CASSIDRGPGVIETQYF
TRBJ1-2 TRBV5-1 CASSPGGTSHFHGYTF
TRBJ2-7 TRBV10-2 CASSESYIAYEQYF
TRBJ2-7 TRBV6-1 CASSEAVQSHEQYF
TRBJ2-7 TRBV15 CATSRDRSSYEQYF
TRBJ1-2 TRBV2 CASSLTGGTNYGYTF
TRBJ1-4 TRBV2 CASSRDRVGKLFF
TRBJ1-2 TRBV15 CATSRGGGGADGYTF
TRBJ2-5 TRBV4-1 CASSQARGETQYF
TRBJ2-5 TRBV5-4 CASSLVSGGGETQYF
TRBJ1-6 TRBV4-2 CASSQVPEPLPLHF
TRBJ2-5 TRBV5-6 CASSFNTAGTQYF
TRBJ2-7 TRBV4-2 CASSQDVLGTGGEQYF
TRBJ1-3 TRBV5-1 CASSLAGSAGGNTIYF
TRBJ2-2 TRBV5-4 CASSVDRGDTGELFF
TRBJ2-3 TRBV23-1 CAFRTSGSVDTQYF
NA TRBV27 CASSLGITGYEQYF
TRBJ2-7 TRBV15 CATSTRTGGSYEQYF
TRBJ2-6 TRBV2 CASDWPSGANVLTF
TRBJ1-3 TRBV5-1 CASSLAGSSGNTIYF